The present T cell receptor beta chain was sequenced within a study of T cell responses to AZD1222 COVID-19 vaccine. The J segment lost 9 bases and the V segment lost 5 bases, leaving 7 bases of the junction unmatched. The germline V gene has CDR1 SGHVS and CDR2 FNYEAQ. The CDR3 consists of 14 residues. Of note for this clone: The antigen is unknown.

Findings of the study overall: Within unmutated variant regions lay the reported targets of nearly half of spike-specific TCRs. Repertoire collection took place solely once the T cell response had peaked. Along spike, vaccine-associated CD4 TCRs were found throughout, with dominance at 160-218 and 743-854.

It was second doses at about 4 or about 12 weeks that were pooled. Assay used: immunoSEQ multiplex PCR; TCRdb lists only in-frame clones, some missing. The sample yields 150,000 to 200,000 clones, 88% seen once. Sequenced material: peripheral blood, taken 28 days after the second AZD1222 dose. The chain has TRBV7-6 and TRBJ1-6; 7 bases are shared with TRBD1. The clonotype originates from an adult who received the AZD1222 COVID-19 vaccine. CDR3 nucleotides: TGTGCCAGCAGCCAGGGGGACAGAGGTTCACCCCTCCACTTT. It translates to CASSQGDRGSPLHF.